The 2 T cell receptor beta chains given below trace back to one sample, sequenced in a study of identical twins. TCRdb ran MiXCR on the 5' RACE reads and lists one entry per CDR3 protein. The repertoire includes about 480,000 distinct CDR3 sequences, 12% to 15% of them detected once, and roughly 0.5% sits in the top ten. These data also formed part of another study, on yellow fever vaccine responses in identical twins.

Sequences were obtained from CD4+ T cells sorted from blood. Receptor source: a woman between 18 and 29 years old in good health.

This clonotype was observed a handful of times. The V gene is TRBV6-2 or TRBV6-3, the J gene TRBJ2-2; 7 bases line up with TRBD1. The CDR3 runs 17 residues. With V trimmed by 0 bases and J by 3 bases, 7 bases remained unmatched. Germline V gene data show CDR1 as MNHEY and CDR2 as SVGEGT. This chain's CDR3 is CASSYSLQGRDTGELFF. The CDR3 DNA reads as TGTGCCAGCAGTTACTCCTTACAGGGGCGGGACACCGGGGAGCTGTTTTTT.

This clonotype was counted at least ten times. The chain has TRBV6-2 or TRBV6-3 and TRBJ2-7, with 7 bases matching TRBD1. J was trimmed by 3 bases and V by 7 bases; bases with no gene match: 9. The CDR3 consists of 14 residues. Germline V CDR1 and CDR2: MNHEY, SVGEGT. The CDR3 DNA is TGTGCCAGCAAGAATCCCGGGACAGACTACGAGCAGTACTTC. Translating it yields CASKNPGTDYEQYF.